These 7 T cell receptor beta chains came from one sample sequenced in a study of T cells in Graves' hyperthyroidism and ophthalmopathy. Amplified regions were TCR beta CDR3 sequences from RNA transcripts. HTBI primers were the set used in a first-round RT-PCR of the TCR CDR3. One entry per CDR3 protein, called by TCRdb with MiXCR from the multiplex PCR reads. The profile shows a few hundred thousand distinct CDR3 sequences, about 46% of them singletons. Sequencing was carried out using peripheral blood or thyroid tissue (not recorded which). The receptors here all came from an adult woman with Graves' disease, either hyperthyroidism or ophthalmopathy (not recorded which).

This clonotype was counted at least ten times. V is TRBV7-9 and J is TRBJ1-4; D unresolved. Trimming left V 6 bases short and J 4 bases short, with 9 bases between. The CDR3 spans 13 residues. Germline CDR1 SEHNR, CDR2 FQNEAQ (reference sequence). The CDR3 region has the DNA TGTGCCAGCAGGGAACAGATTAATGAAAAACTGTTTTTT. Translating it yields CASREQINEKLFF.

The chain employs TRBV7-9 and TRBJ1-6, with D unresolved. The CDR3 length is 15 residues. CDR1 SEHNR and CDR2 FQNEAQ come from the germline V gene (reference sequence). V was cut by 0 bases and J by 8 bases, with 11 bases left in between. CDR3 coding DNA: TGTGCCAGCAGCTTAGCTGTGGGAGCGTATTCACCCCTCCACTTT. This sequence encodes CASSLAVGAYSPLHF.

V and J are TRBV9 and TRBJ1-1, with D maybe TRBD1 (5 bases). Germline V gives CDR1 SGDLS, CDR2 YYNGEE. With 3 bases removed from V and 10 bases from J, the gap between germline ends came to 13 bases. CDR3 length equals 12 residues. CDR3 amino acids: CASSAGDRGAFF. CDR3 in DNA: TGTGCCAGCAGCGCCGGGGACCGAGGAGCTTTCTTT.

This rearrangement joins TRBV24-1 to TRBJ2-2; TRBD2 agrees at 8 bases. From germline, CDR1 is KGHDR and CDR2 SFDVKD. With V trimmed by 4 bases and J by 2 bases, 8 bases remained unmatched. This CDR3 spans 17 amino acids. In DNA form, the CDR3 reads TGTGCCACCAGTGACCGCGTAGGGACTAGAAACACCGGGGAGCTGTTTTTT. Its translation is CATSDRVGTRNTGELFF.

This clonotype came up a few times. V and J are TRBV30 and TRBJ1-5, with D possibly TRBD1 on 6 matching bases. Per the germline V gene, CDR1 is GTSNPN and CDR2 is SVGIG (reference sequence). Trimming stripped 3 bases from V and 3 bases from J, with 9 bases between. CDR3 length equals 13 residues. The CDR3 DNA is TGTGCCTGGAGGGGACACCCCAATCAGCCCCAGCATTTT. Protein: CAWRGHPNQPQHF.

V gene TRBV7-1 combines with J gene TRBJ1-5; 9 bases are a match to TRBD1. TRBV7-1 is assigned to the ORF class and has an uncertain function. The CDR3 totals 14 residues. After removal of 3 bases from V and 13 bases from J, the junction contained 10 bases not matched to a gene. The CDR3 DNA follows: TGTGCCAGCAGCTCGCCGGGACAGGGCGGGGAGCAGCATTTT. Protein sequence: CASSSPGQGGEQHF.

This chain uses TRBV29-1 with TRBJ2-7; D is perhaps TRBD2 (6 bases). The V and J ends lost 6 bases and 4 bases respectively, with 22 bases between them. Germline V gene lookup returns CDR1 SQVTM and CDR2 ANQGSEA. CDR3 length: 15 amino acids. The CDR3 protein is CSVTEGGETQYEQYF. In DNA form, the CDR3 reads TGCAGCGTCACAGAGGGCGGGGAGACCCAGTACGAGCAGTACTTC.